The rows below give T cell receptor beta chains drawn from one sample of a study of vaccination effects on CD4 cells after COVID-19. Sequenced by immunoSEQ multiplex PCR; TCRdb stores in-frame clones only, minus some. The table lists tens of thousands of clones, approximately 72% of them singletons. No antigens are known for them. This material consisted of CD4+ T cells from PBMCs cultured with HCoV-NL63 spike peptides, taken before COVID-19 vaccination. All receptors derive from a human donor who received a COVID-19 vaccine. CDR3s include the opening cysteine and the closing phenylalanine or tryptophan. The order of the fields is J gene, D gene, clone size, V gene, CDR3 protein, CDR3 DNA. The D gene is left open where the match is weak. Where a row states a size, it is once, few, many or the class of an expanded clone; other rows omit it.

j_gene: TRBJ1-4
d_gene: .
abundance: few
v_gene: TRBV6-6
CDR3aa: CASKTNEKLFF
CDR3nt: TGTGCCAGCAAGACTAATGAAAAACTGTTTTTT

j_gene: TRBJ1-5
d_gene: TRBD1
abundance: .
v_gene: TRBV5-6
CDR3aa: CASSPGTGGLTQHF
CDR3nt: TGTGCCAGCAGCCCAGGGACAGGGGGCCTGACCCAGCATTTT

j_gene: TRBJ1-5
d_gene: .
abundance: few
v_gene: TRBV18
CDR3aa: CASSPGSDQPQHF
CDR3nt: TGTGCCAGCTCGCCCGGGAGCGATCAGCCCCAGCATTTT

j_gene: TRBJ1-4
d_gene: .
abundance: .
v_gene: TRBV3-1/TRBV3-2
CDR3aa: CASSQEWSTGNEKLFF
CDR3nt: TGTGCCAGCAGCCAAGAGTGGTCCACCGGTAATGAAAAACTGTTTTTT

j_gene: TRBJ2-5
d_gene: TRBD2
abundance: .
v_gene: TRBV20-1
CDR3aa: CSASALAGNQETQYF
CDR3nt: TGCAGTGCTAGTGCACTAGCGGGGAACCAAGAGACCCAGTACTTC

j_gene: TRBJ1-4
d_gene: TRBD1
abundance: .
v_gene: TRBV5-4
CDR3aa: CASSRDGTANEKLFF
CDR3nt: TGTGCCAGCAGCAGGGACGGGACAGCTAATGAAAAACTGTTTTTT

j_gene: TRBJ1-2
d_gene: .
abundance: once
v_gene: TRBV28
CDR3aa: CASRLQGTYGYTF
CDR3nt: TGTGCCAGCAGGCTACAGGGAACCTATGGCTACACCTTC

j_gene: TRBJ1-6
d_gene: TRBD1
abundance: .
v_gene: TRBV6-6
CDR3aa: CASSNPGQGSSPLHF
CDR3nt: TGTGCCAGCAGCAATCCGGGACAGGGCTCTTCACCCCTCCACTTT

j_gene: TRBJ1-6
d_gene: TRBD1
abundance: .
v_gene: TRBV6-1
CDR3aa: CASSELGTDSPLHF
CDR3nt: TGTGCCAGCAGTGAACTCGGGACAGATTCACCCCTCCACTTT

j_gene: TRBJ2-5
d_gene: .
abundance: .
v_gene: TRBV9
CDR3aa: CASSVDPAFSGGFQETQYF
CDR3nt: TGTGCCAGCAGCGTAGACCCGGCTTTTTCCGGGGGCTTTCAAGAGACCCAGTACTTC

j_gene: TRBJ2-2
d_gene: .
abundance: .
v_gene: TRBV15
CDR3aa: CATSKGVAGVGNTGELFF
CDR3nt: TGTGCCACCAGCAAGGGGGTGGCGGGAGTGGGGAACACCGGGGAGCTGTTTTTT

j_gene: TRBJ2-7
d_gene: .
abundance: .
v_gene: TRBV10-3
CDR3aa: CAISESQFRYEQYF
CDR3nt: TGTGCCATCAGTGAGTCACAGTTTCGCTACGAGCAGTACTTC

j_gene: TRBJ2-7
d_gene: TRBD1
abundance: few
v_gene: TRBV5-6
CDR3aa: CASSRDRGEQYF
CDR3nt: TGTGCCAGCAGCAGAGACAGGGGCGAGCAGTACTTC

j_gene: TRBJ1-2
d_gene: .
abundance: .
v_gene: TRBV5-4
CDR3aa: CASSLMGRPYGYTF
CDR3nt: TGTGCCAGCAGCTTGATGGGCAGACCCTATGGCTACACCTTC

j_gene: TRBJ2-1
d_gene: TRBD2
abundance: .
v_gene: TRBV3-1/TRBV3-2
CDR3aa: CASSQDMGLAGVFF
CDR3nt: TGTGCCAGCAGCCAAGATATGGGGCTAGCGGGGGTGTTCTTC